This T cell receptor beta chain was retrieved from a study of chemoradiotherapy in HPV16-positive cancers. Study-wide context: Two HPV16-positive patients' cells yielded candidate HPV-specific clones and common motifs.

Samples were taken several times over chemoradiotherapy. Using immunoSEQ multiplex PCR, the repertoire was profiled, and TCRdb retains in-frame clones only, with some absent. The data contain about 10,000 clones, about 80% of them seen just once; the ten biggest clones take up approximately 13%. With regard to this clone: Its specificity is unknown.

CDR1 LNHDA and CDR2 SQIVND come from the germline V gene (reference sequence). Trimming cost V 10 bases and J 3 bases; bases outside gene matches: 11. The CDR3 covers 15 residues. Study-wide results and caveats: HPV-responsive T-cell expansion during chemoradiotherapy was linked to improved recurrence-free survival in HPV16-positive patients. Candidate HPV-specific clones and E7-related TCR motifs grew in tumor during treatment.

The rearrangement joins TRBV19 to TRBJ1-2; 10 positions agree with TRBD1. The receptor's source is a human donor with HPV-associated anogenital cancer. Source: tumor tissue, taken from a patient who underwent chemoradiotherapy. The chain's CDR3 is CATRAETGGDYGYTF. In nucleotides, the CDR3 is TGTGCCACCAGGGCCGAGACAGGGGGCGACTATGGCTACACCTTC.